This T cell receptor (beta chain) is from a study of shared clonotypes between healthy human individuals. Germline V gene lookup returns CDR1 MNHNS and CDR2 SASEGT. This CDR3 is built from 16 residues. Produced via immunoSEQ multiplex PCR; TCRdb's table is partial and in-frame only. Of roughly 300,000 clones in the sample, roughly 87% are singletons; the top ten hold around 15%. In the case of this clone: The target antigen is unknown. Relative to the germline gene, one junction end is altered; a read error may explain this.

Whole-study results and caveats: Rarefaction indicated that sorted-subset sequencing remained incomplete although depth was large.

Sequenced input: memory CD8+ T cells sorted from blood. Stated subset: CD45RO+ cells pooled with CCR7-negative TemRA cells. This chain connects TRBV6-1 to TRBJ1-4; D might be TRBD1 (6 bases). The sequence derives from a man between 18 and 29 years old in good health. The DNA of the CDR3 is TGTGCCAGCAATGAATGGGGGGCTCGGGCTAATGAAAAACTGTTTTTT. The encoded protein is CASNEWGARANEKLFF.